The sequence of this T cell receptor (beta chain) was determined in a study of T-cell reconstitution after alpha-beta-depleted transplantation in children (dated by TCRdb to between 2015 and 2016). As for the study more broadly: Using TCR repertoire profiling, the study followed T-cell immune reconstitution in a quantitative way in children after TCRalphabeta/CD19-depleted allogeneic hematopoietic cell transplantation. The study at large found these results: About two months after transplant, the apparently early recovery of alphabetaT-cell counts reportedly depended on just several hundred clones that had expanded rapidly and came from non-depleted graft cells. In some patients, high TCRbeta diversity at day 60 was attributed to recipient T cells and intrathymic progenitors that had survived conditioning. Over the following months the frequencies of hyperexpanded clones went down, and after one year T-cell counts and TCRbeta diversity were mostly credited to newly produced T cells.

From the cysteine through the phenylalanine, the CDR3 covers 15 amino acids. Only the CDR3 region is kept as DNA, spanning 45 bases read in frame from base 1. Germline trimming: 3 bases from V, 5 bases from J; junction bases outside gene matches: 5. Library prep was done by PCR. Instrument on record: Illumina HiSeq 2500. Molecular barcoding was employed in the preparation of TCR libraries, with unique molecular identifiers being used to normalize TCRbeta repertoire quantification. TCRdb redid the processing of the public reads, applying fastp at Q25 and MiXCR, and retained in-frame beta chains. Entries are consolidated by CDR3 protein sequence, retaining the most common genes and DNA. Present in this sample are just over 950,000 distinct CDR3 sequences, 25% to 30% of which were seen just once. Roughly 30% of the sample belongs to the ten largest clones. Interpreted using the paper, the treatment or condition label stands for: allogeneic hematopoietic cell transplantation with graft depleted of TCRalphabeta T cells and CD19 B cells. The children who served as transplant recipients had been given grafts of TCRalphabeta/CD19-depleted allogeneic hematopoietic cells.

Note on this clonotype: Its cognate antigen has yet to be identified. One base away there is no much larger clone; base qualities are not given.

The receptor comes from a boy in the first two years of life who had a stem cell transplant for SCID, so the T cells may come from the graft donor. The specimen comprised PBMCs, mostly from graft donor cells, sampled 360 days after TCRalphabeta/CD19-depleted stem cell transplant. The chain links TRBV12-3 or TRBV12-4 with TRBJ2-3, and 10 junction bases match TRBD1. This receptor has the CDR3 CASSFRDRGGDTQYF. The base sequence is TGTGCCAGCAGTTTCCGGGACAGGGGAGGAGATACGCAGTATTTT.